Listed below are T cell receptor beta chains from one sample, sequenced in a study of human T cells and chemical hapten exposure. TCRdb redid the calling of the RACE reads with MiXCR, one entry per CDR3 protein. The data show around 120,000 distinct CDR3 sequences, 9.5% to 13% seen once. Material: whole blood, obtained in connection with sensitization to the hapten diphenylcyclopropenone (DPC). These receptors all come from a woman aged 45-60 years with alopecia areata. Some clones in this sample may be carry-over from other donors' samples. Each CDR3 is given with its conserved first and last residue. A D gene is named only where the DNA matches it firmly.

17	TRBV20-1	TRBJ1-6	TRBD1	CSARQRDRSSYNSPLHF
19	TRBV3-1	TRBJ2-2	-	CASSQRRDMGRTNTGELFF
16	TRBV3-1	TRBJ1-4	TRBD1	CASSQAPGQGAEKLFF
15	TRBV6-5	TRBJ2-1	-	CASSYGGLADNEQFF
14	TRBV6-2/TRBV6-3	TRBJ1-2	-	CASSSDRTGYGYTF
14	TRBV6-6	TRBJ1-1	-	CAREARDPNTEAFF
13	TRBV5-1	TRBJ1-1	-	CASSLQQGTEAFF
14	TRBV7-2	TRBJ2-7	-	CASSQGQPPHEQYF
14	TRBV28	TRBJ2-1	TRBD2	CATAGTSTFTEQFF
15	TRBV28	TRBJ1-1	-	CASTTPVGSETEAFF
15	TRBV6-2/TRBV6-3	TRBJ1-2	-	CASSGRYQEVYGYTF
14	TRBV7-2	TRBJ1-1	TRBD1	CASSLDRAATEAFF
12	TRBV7-2	TRBJ1-2	-	CASSLRYYGYTF
15	TRBV27	TRBJ1-5	-	CASSATAYSNQPQHF
15	TRBV5-1	TRBJ2-7	TRBD1	CASSQGQSSSYEQYF
16	TRBV5-1	TRBJ2-2	-	CASSLSLDSNTGELFF
14	TRBV6-9	TRBJ1-4	-	CASTNNREGEKLFF
13	TRBV7-9	TRBJ1-2	-	CASNPQTADGYTF
14	TRBV5-1	TRBJ2-5	TRBD1	CASSTLDREETQYF
13	TRBV29-1	TRBJ2-3	TRBD1	CSVKQGVGDTQYF
15	TRBV6-5	TRBJ1-2	-	CASSYSMGGVYGYTF
16	TRBV5-4	TRBJ2-1	TRBD2	CASSPIGLAVDNEQFF
15	TRBV29-1	TRBJ2-7	TRBD2	CSVDLGTSGAYEQYF
14	TRBV11-2	TRBJ2-7	-	CASSPITRSYEQYF
17	TRBV6-1	TRBJ1-6	-	CASSEHPKMDSNSPLHF
13	TRBV28	TRBJ2-3	-	CASSRQKLDTQYF
15	TRBV18	TRBJ2-1	-	CASSPARDLYNEQFF
14	TRBV28	TRBJ1-1	TRBD1	CASSTQGKETEAFF
19	TRBV23-1	TRBJ2-3	TRBD2	CAGSPRHSGGAVPPDTQYF
16	TRBV7-2	TRBJ2-3	-	CASSFFGLAHTDTQYF
15	TRBV7-2	TRBJ2-1	TRBD1	CASSLRDSSYNEQFF
16	TRBV7-2	TRBJ2-3	TRBD2	CASSLSTSSGGDTQYF
13	TRBV6-4	TRBJ1-5	-	CASSGDVDQPQHF
17	TRBV18	TRBJ1-1	-	CASSPNSSPGLDTEAFF
13	TRBV2	TRBJ1-4	-	CASRPVVGEKLFF
14	TRBV18	TRBJ2-7	-	CASSPSGQIYEQYF
16	TRBV11-3	TRBJ2-3	TRBD1	CASSLGGGLGTDTQYF
13	TRBV10-2	TRBJ2-3	-	CASRDISTDTQYF
15	TRBV28	TRBJ2-7	-	CATSAPGLPTYEQYF
15	TRBV12-3/TRBV12-4	TRBJ2-3	-	CASSPEGSSLDTQYF
15	TRBV7-2	TRBJ1-1	-	CASSPQAGASTEAFF
12	TRBV6-5	TRBJ2-2	TRBD1	CASSVISGGLFF